These 11 T cell receptor beta chains originate from one sample sequenced in a study of T cells in Graves' hyperthyroidism and ophthalmopathy. Amplification targeted TCR beta CDR3 regions from RNA transcripts. Researchers ran a first-round RT-PCR on the TCR CDR3 using the HTBI primer set. TCRdb ran MiXCR on the multiplex PCR reads and lists one entry per CDR3 protein. This table holds approximately 700,000 distinct CDR3 sequences, 16% found once. The specimen sequenced was blood. These receptors originate from a man between 18 and 29 years old with Graves' hyperthyroidism.

Only a few counts were recorded for this clonotype. The J gene is TRBJ2-1, the V gene TRBV10-3; D may be TRBD2 (9 bases). The CDR3 covers 17 residues. Germline V lookup: CDR1 ENHRY, CDR2 SYGVKD. V was pared by 7 bases and J by 7 bases, with 26 bases between. The DNA for the CDR3 is TGTGCCATCACGGACAGGGAGGTAATAGCGGGGGCGAATGAGCAGTTCTTC. This codes for CAITDREVIAGANEQFF.

The chain joins TRBV4-1 to TRBJ2-3, with 9 bases aligning to TRBD1. V trimming: 2 bases; J trimming: 4 bases; junction bases outside the gene matches: 10. The CDR3 length is 17 residues. CDR1 is MGHRA, CDR2 YSYEKL, per germline. The CDR3 bases are TGCGCCAGCAGCCAACCCCCGGGACAGGGCGTCGCAGATACGCAGTATTTT. This translates into CASSQPPGQGVADTQYF.

This clonotype was seen only a few times. The V and J genes are TRBV19 and TRBJ2-3; a possible D gene is TRBD1 (6 bases). The V end was cut by 5 bases, the J end by 6 bases, with 18 bases between. This CDR3 has 15 amino acids. From germline, CDR1 is LNHDA and CDR2 SQIVND (reference sequence). CDR3 sequence: CASSLTGYSKDTQYF. CDR3 DNA sequence: TGTGCCAGTAGTCTCACAGGGTATAGTAAGGATACGCAGTATTTT.

This clonotype was detected many times. The V call is TRBV28, the J call TRBJ1-2; D unresolved. The ends were cut back, 7 bases at V and 4 bases at J, with 10 bases in the middle. The CDR3 is 12 amino acids. Germline values: CDR1 MDHEN, CDR2 SYDVKM. The CDR3 coding sequence is TGTGCCAGCATGAACAGATCCTATGGCTACACCTTC. It yields the protein CASMNRSYGYTF.

The V call is TRBV7-9, the J call TRBJ2-5; 10 positions agree with TRBD2. The V gene's germline CDR1 is SEHNR and CDR2 FQNEAQ (reference sequence). The CDR3 is made up of 17 amino acids. V lost 1 base, J lost 1 base, and 6 bases stayed unmatched. The CDR3 here is CASSLVKGLAVQETQYF. Written as DNA, the CDR3 is TGTGCCAGCAGCTTAGTGAAAGGACTAGCGGTCCAAGAGACCCAGTACTTC.

This clonotype occurred many times. V and J are TRBV28 and TRBJ2-3; 12 bases line up with TRBD2. The CDR3 contains 16 residues. Germline assignment: CDR1 MDHEN and CDR2 SYDVKM. V lost 6 bases to trimming and J lost 2 bases; unmatched junction nucleotides: 6. This CDR3 is CASSQGLAGFTDTQYF. As DNA, the CDR3 is TGTGCCAGCAGCCAGGGACTAGCGGGCTTCACAGATACGCAGTATTTT.

This chain uses TRBV18 with TRBJ2-3; TRBD2 aligns across 8 bases. This CDR3 region has 16 residues. The J segment lost 1 base and the V segment lost 3 bases, leaving 6 bases of the junction unmatched. Per the germline V gene, CDR1 is KGHSH and CDR2 is LQKENI. CDR3 sequence reads: CASSPPREGRTDTQYF. The CDR3 nucleotides are TGTGCCAGCTCACCGCCACGGGAGGGGCGCACAGATACGCAGTATTTT.

This clonotype has at least ten counts. The chain joins TRBV12-3 or TRBV12-4 to TRBJ1-1; D remains unclear. Trimming removed 6 bases at V and 4 bases at J, with 15 bases between. This CDR3 has 14 amino acids. CDR3 bases: TGTGCCAGCAGCTTAAGTGCCGGCGGCACTGAAGCTTTCTTT. This sequence encodes CASSLSAGGTEAFF.

A few counts support this clonotype. V is TRBV20-1 and J is TRBJ2-1; D gene uncertain. The V and J ends lost 4 bases and 0 bases respectively, with 10 bases between them. From germline, CDR1 is DFQATT and CDR2 SNEGSKA (reference sequence). The CDR3 loop spans 14 amino acids. CDR3 sequence reads: CSATPGSSYNEQFF. The CDR3 DNA reads as TGCAGTGCTACCCCCGGAAGCTCCTACAATGAGCAGTTCTTC.

The rearrangement links TRBV4-1 to TRBJ2-1; D is undetermined. This CDR3 is 16 amino acids long. Germline-derived CDR1 and CDR2 are MGHRA and YSYEKL. Trimming pared 3 bases from V and 4 bases from J, leaving 16 bases between. The CDR3 spells CASSQYWSEVYNEQFF. CDR3 DNA sequence: TGCGCCAGCAGCCAGTATTGGTCAGAAGTTTACAATGAGCAGTTCTTC.

This clonotype has only a few counts. The V call is TRBV7-9, the J call TRBJ2-7; D possibly corresponds to TRBD1 (5 bases). Germline-derived CDR1 and CDR2 are SEHNR and FQNEAQ (reference sequence). CDR3 size: 16 residues. The V end lost 4 bases, the J end lost 6 bases, and 22 bases lay between the germline ends. CDR3 amino acids: CASSYPQGLLSPEQYF. Here the CDR3 DNA reads TGTGCCAGCAGCTATCCTCAGGGTTTACTCTCCCCCGAGCAGTACTTC.